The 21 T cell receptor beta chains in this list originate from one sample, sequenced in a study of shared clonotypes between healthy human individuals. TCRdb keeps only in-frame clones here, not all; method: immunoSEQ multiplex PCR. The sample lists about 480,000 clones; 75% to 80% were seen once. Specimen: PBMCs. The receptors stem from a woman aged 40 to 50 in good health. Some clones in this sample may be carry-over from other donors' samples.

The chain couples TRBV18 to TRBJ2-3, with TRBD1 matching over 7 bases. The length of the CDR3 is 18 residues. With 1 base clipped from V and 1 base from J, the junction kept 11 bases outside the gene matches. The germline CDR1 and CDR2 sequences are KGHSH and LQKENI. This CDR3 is CASSPLDRLNGGTDTQYF. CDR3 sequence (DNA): TGTGCCAGCTCACCACTGGACAGGCTCAATGGGGGCACAGATACGCAGTATTTT.

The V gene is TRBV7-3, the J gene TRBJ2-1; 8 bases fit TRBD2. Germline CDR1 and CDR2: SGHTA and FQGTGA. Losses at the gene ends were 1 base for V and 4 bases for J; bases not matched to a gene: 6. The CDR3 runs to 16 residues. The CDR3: CASSLNAGGGYNEQFF. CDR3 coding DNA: TGTGCCAGCAGCTTAAACGCGGGAGGTGGTTACAATGAGCAGTTCTTC.

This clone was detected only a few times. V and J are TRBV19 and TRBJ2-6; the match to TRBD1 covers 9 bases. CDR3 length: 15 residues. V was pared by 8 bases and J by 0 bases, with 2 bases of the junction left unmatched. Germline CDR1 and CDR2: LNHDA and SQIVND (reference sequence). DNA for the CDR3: TGTGCCAGTGGGACAGGGAGCTCTGGGGCCAACGTCCTGACTTTC. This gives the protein CASGTGSSGANVLTF. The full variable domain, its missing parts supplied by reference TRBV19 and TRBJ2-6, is DGGITQSPKYLFRKEGQNVTLSCEQNLNHDAMYWYRQDPGQGLRLIYYSQIVNDFQKGDIAEGYSVSREKKESFPLTVTSAQKNPTAFYLCASGTGSSGANVLTFGAGSRLTVL.

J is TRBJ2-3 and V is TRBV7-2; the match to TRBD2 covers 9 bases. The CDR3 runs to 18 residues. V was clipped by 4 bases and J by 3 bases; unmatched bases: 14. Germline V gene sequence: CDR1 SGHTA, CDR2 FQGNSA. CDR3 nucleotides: TGTGCCAGCAGCTCCCGGGGCTATAGCGGGGGAGGGACAGATACGCAGTATTTT. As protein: CASSSRGYSGGGTDTQYF.

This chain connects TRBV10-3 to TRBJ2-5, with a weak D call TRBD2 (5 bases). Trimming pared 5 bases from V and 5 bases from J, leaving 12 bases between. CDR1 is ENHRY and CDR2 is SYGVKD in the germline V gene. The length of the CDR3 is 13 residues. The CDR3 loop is CAISNYPGETQYF. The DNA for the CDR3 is TGTGCCATCAGTAACTACCCGGGGGAGACCCAGTACTTC.

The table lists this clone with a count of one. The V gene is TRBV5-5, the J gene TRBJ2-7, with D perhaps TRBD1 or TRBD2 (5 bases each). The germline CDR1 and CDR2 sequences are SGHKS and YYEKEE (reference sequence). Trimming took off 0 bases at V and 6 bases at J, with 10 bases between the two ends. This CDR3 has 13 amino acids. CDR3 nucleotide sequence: TGTGCCAGCAGCTTGGGAGGGGTGGGCGAGCAGTACTTC. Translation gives CASSLGGVGEQYF.

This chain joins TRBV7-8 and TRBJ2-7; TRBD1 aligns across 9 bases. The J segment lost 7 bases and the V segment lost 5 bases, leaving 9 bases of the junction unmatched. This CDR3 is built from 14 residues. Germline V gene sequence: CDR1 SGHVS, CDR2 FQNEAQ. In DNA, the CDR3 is TGTGCCAGCAGCCAACAGGGGGCCCCCGGGGAGCAGTACTTC. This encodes CASSQQGAPGEQYF. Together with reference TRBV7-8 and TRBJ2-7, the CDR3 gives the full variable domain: GAGVSQSPRYKVAKRGQDVALRCDPISGHVSLFWYQQALGQGPEFLTYFQNEAQLDKSGLPSDRFFAERPEGSVSTLKIQRTQQEDSAVYLCASSQQGAPGEQYFGPGTRLTVT.

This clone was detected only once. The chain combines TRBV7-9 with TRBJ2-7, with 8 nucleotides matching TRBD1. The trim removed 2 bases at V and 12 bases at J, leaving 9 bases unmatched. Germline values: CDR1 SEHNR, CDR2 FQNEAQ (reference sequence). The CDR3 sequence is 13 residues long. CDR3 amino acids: CASSLLDRDIWYF. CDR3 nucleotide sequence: TGTGCCAGCAGCTTATTGGACAGGGACATTTGGTACTTC.

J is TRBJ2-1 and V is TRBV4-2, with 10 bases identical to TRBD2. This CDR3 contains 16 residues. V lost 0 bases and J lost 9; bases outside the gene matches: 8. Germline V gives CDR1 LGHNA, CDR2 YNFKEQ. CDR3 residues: CASSQDLTSGFVEQFF. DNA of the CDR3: TGTGCCAGCAGCCAAGATCTGACTAGCGGGTTCGTTGAGCAGTTCTTC.

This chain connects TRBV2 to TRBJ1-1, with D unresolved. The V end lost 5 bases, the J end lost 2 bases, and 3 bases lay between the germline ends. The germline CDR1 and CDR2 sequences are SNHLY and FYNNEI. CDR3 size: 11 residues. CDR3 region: CASSPNTEAFF. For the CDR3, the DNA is TGTGCCAGCAGTCCAAACACTGAAGCTTTCTTT.

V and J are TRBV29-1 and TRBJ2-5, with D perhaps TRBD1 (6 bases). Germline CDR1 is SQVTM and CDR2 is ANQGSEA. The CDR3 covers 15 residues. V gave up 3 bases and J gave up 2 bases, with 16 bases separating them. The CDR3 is CSVDIHRVPQETQYF. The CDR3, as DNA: TGCAGCGTTGACATACACAGGGTTCCACAAGAGACCCAGTACTTC.

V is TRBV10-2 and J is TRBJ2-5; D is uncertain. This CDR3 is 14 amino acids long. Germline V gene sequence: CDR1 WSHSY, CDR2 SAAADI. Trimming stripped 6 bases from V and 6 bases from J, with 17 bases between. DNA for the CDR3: TGCGCCAGCAGACCGCAGCTAAGTAGCCAGACCCAGTACTTC. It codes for CASRPQLSSQTQYF.

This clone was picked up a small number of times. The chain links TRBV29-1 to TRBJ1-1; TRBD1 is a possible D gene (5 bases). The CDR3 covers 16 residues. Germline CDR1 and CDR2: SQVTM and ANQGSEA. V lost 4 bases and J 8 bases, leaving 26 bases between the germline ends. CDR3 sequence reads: CSVVTLSSPSDREAFF. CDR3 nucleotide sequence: TGCAGCGTTGTCACCCTCTCTTCGCCGTCAGACAGAGAAGCTTTCTTT.

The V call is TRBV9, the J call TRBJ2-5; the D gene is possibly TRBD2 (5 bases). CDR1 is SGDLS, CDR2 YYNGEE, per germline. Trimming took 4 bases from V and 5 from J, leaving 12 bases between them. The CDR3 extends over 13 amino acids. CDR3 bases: TGTGCCAGCAGCTCCAGCGGCGCGGAGACCCAGTACTTC. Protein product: CASSSSGAETQYF.

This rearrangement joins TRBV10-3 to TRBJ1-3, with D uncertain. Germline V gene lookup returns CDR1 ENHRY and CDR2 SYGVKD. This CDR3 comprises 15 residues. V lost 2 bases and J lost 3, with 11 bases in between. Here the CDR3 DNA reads TGTGCCATCAGTGAGCTGAACACAAGTGGAAACACCATATATTTT. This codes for CAISELNTSGNTIYF.

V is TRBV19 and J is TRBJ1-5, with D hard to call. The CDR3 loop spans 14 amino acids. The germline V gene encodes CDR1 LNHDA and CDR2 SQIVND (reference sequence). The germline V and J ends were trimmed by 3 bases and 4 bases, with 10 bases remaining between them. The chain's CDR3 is CASSMGLGNQPQHF. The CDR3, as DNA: TGTGCCAGTAGTATGGGCTTAGGAAATCAGCCCCAGCATTTT.

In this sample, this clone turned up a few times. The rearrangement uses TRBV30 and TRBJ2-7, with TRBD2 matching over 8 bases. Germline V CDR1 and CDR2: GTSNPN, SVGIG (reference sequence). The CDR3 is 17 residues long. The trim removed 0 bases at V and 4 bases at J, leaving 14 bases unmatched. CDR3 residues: CAWSVRFSQRESYEQYF. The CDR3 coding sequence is TGTGCCTGGAGTGTAAGGTTCTCCCAGCGGGAGTCGTACGAGCAGTACTTC.

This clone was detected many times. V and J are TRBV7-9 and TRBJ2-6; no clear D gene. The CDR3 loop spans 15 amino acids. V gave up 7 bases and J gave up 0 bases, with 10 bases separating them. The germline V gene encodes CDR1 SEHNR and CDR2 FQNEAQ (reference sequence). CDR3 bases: TGTGCCAGCATCAAGATCGCCTCTGGGGCCAACGTCCTGACTTTC. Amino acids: CASIKIASGANVLTF.

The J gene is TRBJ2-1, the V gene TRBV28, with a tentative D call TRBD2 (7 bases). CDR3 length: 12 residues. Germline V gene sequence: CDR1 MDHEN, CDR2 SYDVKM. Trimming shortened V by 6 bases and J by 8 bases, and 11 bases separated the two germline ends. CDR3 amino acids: CASRTGGHEQFF. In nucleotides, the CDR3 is TGTGCCAGCAGGACGGGGGGCCATGAGCAGTTCTTC.

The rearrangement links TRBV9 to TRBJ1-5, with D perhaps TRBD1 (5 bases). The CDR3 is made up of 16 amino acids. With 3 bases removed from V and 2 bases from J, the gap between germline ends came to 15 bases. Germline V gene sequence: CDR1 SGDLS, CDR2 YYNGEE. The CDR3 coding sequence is TGTGCCAGCAGCGCCGGGACGGGAGGGGGCAATCAGCCCCAGCATTTT. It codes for CASSAGTGGGNQPQHF.

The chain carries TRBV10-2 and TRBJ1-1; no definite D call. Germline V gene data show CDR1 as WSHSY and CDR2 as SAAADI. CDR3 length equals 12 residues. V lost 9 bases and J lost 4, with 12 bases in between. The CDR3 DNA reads TGCGCCAGTTCCTCTATGGGCACTGAAGCTTTCTTT. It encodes CASSSMGTEAFF.